This T cell receptor beta chain stems from a study of STAT3 mutations in large granular lymphocyte leukemia. Study at large: Among longitudinally sequenced T-LGLL patients, roughly half had canonical activating STAT3 mutations detected. Over half of T-LGLL patients had one or more immunosuppressive regimens. Study-level results: A small but highly pathogenic clone may have been missed. In several patients, dominant TCR clone burden exceeded STAT3 mutant burden, suggesting STAT3 mutation arose secondarily. Every T-cell large granular lymphocyte leukemia patient had at least one immunodominant TCR beta clonotype.

Using immunoSEQ multiplex PCR, the repertoire was profiled, and TCRdb retains in-frame clones only, with some absent. The sample includes 10,000 to 15,000 clones, roughly 90% of them seen just once. This clone showed up just a few times. What it recognizes is unknown. The sample taken for sequencing was peripheral blood mononuclear cells. The TCR was taken from a man aged 40-49 years with T-cell large granular lymphocyte leukemia. Some clones in this sample may be carry-over from other donors' samples.

The CDR3 here is CAIRQGSNQPQHF. CDR3 in DNA: TGTGCCATCAGACAGGGTAGCAATCAGCCCCAGCATTTT. The rearrangement uses TRBV28 and TRBJ1-5, with 7 positions matching TRBD1. Trimming took 10 bases from V and 0 from J; bases not matched to a gene: 3. Germline CDR1 MDHEN, CDR2 SYDVKM. The CDR3 extends over 13 amino acids.